A single sample gave rise to the 17 T cell receptor beta chains below, sequenced in a study of T-cell reconstitution after alpha-beta-depleted transplantation in children. Preparation of the TCRbeta library was carried out with unique molecular identifiers. One entry per CDR3 protein, called by TCRdb with MiXCR from the PCR reads. The sample contains about 98,000 distinct CDR3 sequences, about 7.5% of which appear only once. The sample consisted of PBMCs, taken before TCRalphabeta/CD19-depleted stem cell transplant. Source of these receptors: a boy under 10 years old with acute lymphoblastic leukemia, due to receive a stem cell transplant.

The chain joins TRBV11-2 to TRBJ2-3, with D uncertain. Deletions cut 5 bases from V and 7 bases from J, with 13 bases between. Germline CDR1 is SGHAT and CDR2 is FQNNGV. CDR3 length: 13 residues. CDR3 sequence (DNA): TGTGCCAGCAGCGCGAGAGATGGGAATACGCAGTATTTT. It yields the protein CASSARDGNTQYF.

To note about this clonotype: It may be a read error: a sequence one base away is much more abundant. The chain combines TRBV7-9 with TRBJ1-1; D ambiguous. Germline V gene data show CDR1 as SEHNR and CDR2 as FQNEAQ (reference sequence). This CDR3 spans 13 amino acids. CDR3 residues: CANSFPVNTEAFF. CDR3 DNA sequence: TGTGCCAACAGCTTTCCGGTGAACACTGAAGCTTTCTTT.

The V call is TRBV5-1, the J call TRBJ1-1, with a possible D match to TRBD1 (6 bases). V dropped 4 bases and J dropped 6 bases, with 16 bases sitting between them. This CDR3 region has 14 residues. Germline values: CDR1 SGHRS, CDR2 YFSETQ. CDR3 sequence (DNA): TGCGCCAGCAGCCCAGGGGATAGGGGCTCTGAAGCTTTCTTT. This codes for CASSPGDRGSEAFF.

In this sample, this clonotype turned up many times. The chain employs TRBV7-8 and TRBJ2-5; tentative D call: TRBD2 (6 bases). Trimming stripped 5 bases from V and 4 bases from J, with 20 bases between. Germline V gene data show CDR1 as SGHVS and CDR2 as FQNEAQ. This CDR3 comprises 16 residues. The CDR3 here is CASSRTRGRLGETQYF. The DNA for the CDR3 is TGTGCCAGCAGCCGAACCCGGGGGAGGTTAGGAGAGACCCAGTACTTC.

This clonotype was detected ten times or more. The chain employs TRBV5-6 and TRBJ1-2; D gene unclear. Per the germline V gene, CDR1 is SGHDT and CDR2 is YYEEEE. This CDR3 has 12 residues. Trimming cost V 1 base and J 7 bases, with 8 bases left between them. The DNA of the CDR3 is TGTGCCAGCAGCTTGCTGGGTTCTGGCTACACCTTC. Amino acids: CASSLLGSGYTF.

This rearrangement joins TRBV11-2 to TRBJ2-6; D uncertain. The CDR3 is made up of 15 amino acids. Germline values: CDR1 SGHAT, CDR2 FQNNGV. Trimming shortened V by 3 bases and J by 0 bases, and 6 bases separated the two germline ends. The CDR3 here is CASSLGFSGANVLTF. CDR3 DNA sequence: TGTGCCAGCAGCTTGGGGTTCTCTGGGGCCAACGTCCTGACTTTC.

This clonotype was recorded a few times. This chain joins TRBV5-1 and TRBJ2-7; maybe TRBD1 (6 bases). CDR1 SGHRS and CDR2 YFSETQ come from the germline V gene. Deletions cut 4 bases from V and 3 bases from J, with 17 bases between. There are 15 residues in the CDR3. This CDR3 is CASSLGTLAFYEQYF. The CDR3 DNA is TGCGCCAGCAGCCTCGGGACACTGGCGTTCTACGAGCAGTACTTC.

In this sample, this clonotype turned up a few times. V usage is TRBV7-9 and J usage is TRBJ2-5; D remains ambiguous. Deletions cut 5 bases from V and 5 bases from J, with 15 bases between. This CDR3 is 14 amino acids long. CDR1 and CDR2 from the germline V gene are SEHNR and FQNEAQ (reference sequence). CDR3 DNA: TGTGCCAGCAGCCCCGATAGCAGCTCGGAGACCCAGTACTTC. This codes for CASSPDSSSETQYF.

The chain couples TRBV2 to TRBJ2-2; maybe TRBD2 (6 bases). CDR3 length: 14 residues. Germline values: CDR1 SNHLY, CDR2 FYNNEI. The germline V and J ends were trimmed by 7 bases and 5 bases, with 14 bases remaining between them. The CDR3 here is CASTRGRETGELFF. As DNA, the CDR3 is TGTGCCAGCACAAGGGGCCGGGAGACCGGGGAGCTGTTTTTT.

This clonotype was observed at least ten times. The chain employs TRBV9 and TRBJ1-4, with no clear D. Trimming took 0 bases from V and 4 from J, leaving 10 bases between them. The germline V gene encodes CDR1 SGDLS and CDR2 YYNGEE. This CDR3 has 15 residues. The CDR3 reads CASSVEGGLNEKLFF. The CDR3 DNA follows: TGTGCCAGCAGCGTAGAAGGCGGGCTTAATGAAAAACTGTTTTTT.

This clonotype was counted many times. The chain employs TRBV3-1 and TRBJ2-1, with TRBD2 identical over 9 bases. CDR1 and CDR2 (germline): LGHDT, YNNKEL (reference sequence). The CDR3 length is 16 residues. V dropped 3 bases and J dropped 7; count of bases not matched to a gene: 10. The CDR3 sequence is CASSQGPSGVLNEQFF. The CDR3 bases are TGTGCCAGCAGCCAGGGACCTAGCGGGGTCCTTAATGAGCAGTTCTTC.

In this sample, this clonotype turned up many times. The genes are TRBV7-9 and TRBJ1-2; no firm D call. Trimming stripped 1 base from V and 4 bases from J, with 4 bases between. CDR1 is SEHNR, CDR2 FQNEAQ, per germline (reference sequence). The CDR3 totals 12 residues. The CDR3 DNA follows: TGTGCCAGCAGCTTAGGGGGCTATGGCTACACCTTC. Its translation is CASSLGGYGYTF.

This clonotype was picked up many times. The chain joins TRBV7-8 to TRBJ1-5, with D hard to call. The germline CDR1 and CDR2 sequences are SGHVS and FQNEAQ. The CDR3 extends over 12 amino acids. The V end lost 3 bases, the J end lost 4 bases, and 4 bases lay between the germline ends. The CDR3 reads CASSFDNQPQHF. In DNA form, the CDR3 reads TGTGCCAGCAGCTTCGATAATCAGCCCCAGCATTTT.

The chain has TRBV3-1 and TRBJ1-5; TRBD1 aligns across 7 bases. CDR1 is LGHDT, CDR2 YNNKEL, per germline (reference sequence). CDR3 size: 13 residues. V was clipped by 7 bases and J by 3 bases; unmatched bases: 3. CDR3 coding DNA: TGTGCCAGCACGACAGGGAACAATCAGCCCCAGCATTTT. Translation gives CASTTGNNQPQHF.

The sample holds many counts of this clonotype. This chain links TRBV12-3 or TRBV12-4 with TRBJ2-5; D possibly corresponds to TRBD2 (7 bases). Trimming stripped 11 bases from V and 4 bases from J, with 17 bases between. This CDR3 has 13 amino acids. CDR3 in amino acids: CACQRGRGETQYF. DNA for the CDR3: TGTGCCTGTCAAAGGGGGAGGGGAGAGACCCAGTACTTC.

This clonotype was seen repeatedly, ten times or more. The rearrangement uses TRBV3-1 and TRBJ2-7, with 8 bases fitting TRBD1. CDR3 size: 14 residues. Germline CDR1 LGHDT, CDR2 YNNKEL (reference sequence). V dropped 2 bases and J dropped 0; count of bases not matched to a gene: 0. The CDR3 protein is CASSQQGASYEQYF. CDR3 nucleotides: TGTGCCAGCAGCCAACAGGGGGCCTCCTACGAGCAGTACTTC.

This clonotype was seen many times. J is TRBJ2-1 and V is TRBV27, with TRBD1 matching 11 bases. The CDR3 totals 14 residues. V lost 6 bases, J lost 15 bases, and 13 bases stayed unmatched. CDR1 is MNHEY, CDR2 SMNVEV, per germline (reference sequence). This CDR3 is CASRQDRGLSGMFF. CDR3 in DNA: TGTGCCAGCAGACAGGACAGGGGGCTTTCGGGTATGTTCTTC.